This T cell receptor beta chain was sequenced in a study of human T cells and chemical hapten exposure. Background on the study: Patients, chiefly female, had alopecia areata, totalis or universalis. Across samples, TCR yields varied, mostly owing to small differences in pooled library volumes.

The study's library attached unique molecular identifiers to single cDNA molecules. TCRdb itself ran the RACE reads through MiXCR, one entry per CDR3 protein. The sample holds about 380,000 distinct CDR3 sequences, about 6% seen once. This CDR3 spans 15 amino acids. V lost 3 bases, J lost 2 bases, and 13 bases lay in between. CDR1 and CDR2 (germline): SEHNR, FQNEAQ (reference sequence). Time point described: patch test 2, 6 weeks after DPC sensitization. Treatment noted: therapeutic diphenylcyclopropenone sensitization with weekly scalp DPC. This clonotype was detected only a few times. The sequence derives from a woman younger than 30 with alopecia areata. Some clones in this sample may be carry-over from other donors' samples. The chain employs TRBV7-9 and TRBJ2-5; tentatively, D is TRBD1 or TRBD2 (6 bases each). The source material was whole blood, sampled in connection with sensitization to the hapten diphenylcyclopropenone (DPC). The CDR3 sequence is CASSFRGPQQETQYF. The CDR3 DNA follows: TGTGCCAGCAGCTTTCGGGGGCCCCAGCAAGAGACCCAGTACTTC.